This T cell receptor (beta chain) was obtained from a study of post-analysis software for immune sequencing data. Broader study findings: Relative to controls, patients had five TRBV segments at higher frequency, with TRBV5-6, TRBV5-1 and TRBV20-1 among these. Clustering by F measure revealed strong co-clustering among samples prepared together in one batch. Controls' normalized Chao1 diversity significantly exceeded that of multiple sclerosis patients.

Germline CDR1 and CDR2: SGHAT and FQNNGV. The CDR3 is 15 amino acids. Trimming cost V 5 bases and J 10 bases; bases outside gene matches: 11. There are a few counts of this clonotype. Its matching antigen is unknown. Each TCR beta cDNA library carried unique molecular identifiers. T cells numbering roughly 0.9 to 10 million yielded cDNA molecules that totaled roughly 500,000. TCRdb passed the PCR reads through MiXCR, listing each CDR3 protein once. The table records 250,000 to 300,000 distinct CDR3 sequences, 36% of them present only once. The genes are TRBV11-2 and TRBJ1-6; 7 nucleotides line up with TRBD1. What was sequenced was blood. The source of this sequence is a girl aged 5-17 years with multiple sclerosis. The CDR3 DNA follows: TGTGCCAGCAGCCCCGACAGGGACATCACGTCACCCCTCCACTTT. Protein sequence: CASSPDRDITSPLHF.